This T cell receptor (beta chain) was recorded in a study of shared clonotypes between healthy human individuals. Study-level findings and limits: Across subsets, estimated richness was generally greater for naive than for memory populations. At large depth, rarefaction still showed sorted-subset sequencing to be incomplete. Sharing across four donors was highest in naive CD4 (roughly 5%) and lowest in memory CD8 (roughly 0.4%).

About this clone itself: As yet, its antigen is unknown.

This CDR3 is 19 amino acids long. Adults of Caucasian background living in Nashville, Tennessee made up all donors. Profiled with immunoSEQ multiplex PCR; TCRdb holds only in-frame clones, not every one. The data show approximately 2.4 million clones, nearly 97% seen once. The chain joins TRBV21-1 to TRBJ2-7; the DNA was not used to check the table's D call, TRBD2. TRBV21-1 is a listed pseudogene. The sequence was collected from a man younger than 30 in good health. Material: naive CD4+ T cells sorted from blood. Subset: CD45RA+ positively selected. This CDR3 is CASSLSQIAGEFLSYEQYF. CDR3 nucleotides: TGTGCCAGCAGCCTCTCCCAGATAGCGGGGGAATTCTTATCCTACGAGCAGTACTTC.